Sequencing of this T cell receptor beta chain was carried out in a study of sequential checkpoint blockade in melanoma. Study-level information: Arm A got nivolumab then ipilimumab; arm B the reverse, 1:1. Each arm's sequence ended with maintenance nivolumab.

Assay: immunoSEQ multiplex PCR; the TCRdb copy retains only in-frame clones and omits some. The sample shows about 6,200 clones, roughly 50% of them seen only once. The treatment was: randomized to nivolumab then ipilimumab (arm A) or the reverse (arm B). DNA-damaging chemotherapy had not been given to any patient beforehand. The sequencing here drew on CD8+ T cells sorted from blood (inferred from file names), taken from a patient given nivolumab and ipilimumab in sequence. The clonotype comes from a human donor with melanoma.

The CDR3 coding sequence is TGCGCCAGCAGCTTAATAGCGGGAGCCGCCAGGAATGAGCAGTTCTTC. Translation: CASSLIAGAARNEQFF. V is TRBV5-1 and J is TRBJ2-1; 9 bases fit TRBD2. J was trimmed by 7 bases and V by 2 bases; bases with no gene match: 10. The CDR3 is 16 amino acids. CDR1 and CDR2 from the germline V gene are SGHRS and YFSETQ.